The 9 T cell receptor beta chains below were found in one sample sequenced in a study of shared clonotypes between healthy human individuals. Clones were read by immunoSEQ multiplex PCR, and TCRdb kept only the in-frame ones, dropping some. In the table there are some 1.5 million clones, 96% of which are singletons. Sequenced: naive CD4+ T cells sorted from blood. Subset here: CD45RA+ positively selected. All receptors derive from a man aged 25 to 40 in good health.

The chain joins TRBV6-5 to TRBJ2-5; D gene uncertain. CDR3 length equals 15 residues. In germline, CDR1 is MNHEY, CDR2 SVGAGI. V dropped 5 bases and J dropped 5 bases, with 18 bases sitting between them. Here the CDR3 reads CASSRPGRIGETQYF. The DNA of the CDR3 is TGTGCCAGCAGTCGCCCCGGTAGAATCGGCGAGACCCAGTACTTC.

The chain employs TRBV5-4 and TRBJ2-3; D gene ambiguous. V lost 10 bases and J 0 bases, leaving 15 bases between the germline ends. This CDR3 is 14 amino acids long. Per the germline V gene, CDR1 is SGHNT and CDR2 is YYREEE (reference sequence). The DNA for the CDR3 is TGTGCCTCGCGGCCAGAGCTGAGCACAGATACGCAGTATTTT. Its translation is CASRPELSTDTQYF. The full variable domain, in which reference TRBV5-4 and TRBJ2-3 provide the parts outside the CDR3, is ETGVTQSPTHLIKTRGQQVTLRCSSQSGHNTVSWYQQALGQGPQFIFQYYREEENGRGNFPPRFSGLQFPNYSSELNVNALELDDSALYLCASRPELSTDTQYFGPGTRLTVL.

V gene TRBV30 combines with J gene TRBJ2-1; D unclear. The V and J ends lost 5 bases and 4 bases respectively, with 9 bases between them. Germline CDR1 GTSNPN, CDR2 SVGIG (reference sequence). This CDR3 comprises 12 residues. CDR3 region: CAWRTPYNEQFF. The CDR3 nucleotides are TGTGCCTGGCGGACCCCTTACAATGAGCAGTTCTTC.

Of note for this clone: Other DNA sequences from this sample encode an identical CDR3 as well. The chain carries TRBV6-6 and TRBJ2-4; 7 nucleotides match TRBD1. CDR1 MNHNY and CDR2 SVGAGI come from the germline V gene (reference sequence). V was pared by 6 bases and J by 0 bases, with 5 bases of the junction left unmatched. This CDR3 is 15 amino acids long. The CDR3 reads CASSRDSLAKNIQYF. The DNA for the CDR3 is TGTGCCAGCAGCCGGGACAGCCTAGCCAAAAACATTCAGTACTTC.

The CDR3 protein is CASSLQEGSTGELFF. The CDR3 bases are TGCGCCAGCAGCTTGCAGGAAGGGTCCACCGGGGAGCTGTTTTTT. The chain recombines TRBV5-1 with TRBJ2-2; no firm D call. The CDR3 runs to 15 residues. V lost 1 base and J 4 bases, leaving 11 bases between the germline ends. Germline V gene lookup returns CDR1 SGHRS and CDR2 YFSETQ. The variable domain in full, completed from reference TRBV5-1 and TRBJ2-2, reads KAGVTQTPRYLIKTRGQQVTLSCSPISGHRSVSWYQQTPGQGLQFLFEYFSETQRNKGNFPGRFSGRQFSNSRSEMNVSTLELGDSALYLCASSLQEGSTGELFFGEGSRLTVL.

This chain uses TRBV19 with TRBJ2-5; maybe TRBD2 (5 bases). The CDR3 loop spans 15 amino acids. CDR1 is LNHDA, CDR2 SQIVND, per germline (reference sequence). The V end lost 5 bases, the J end lost 4 bases, and 17 bases lay between the germline ends. DNA for the CDR3: TGTGCCAGTAGTTACGGGGTCCCCCCGGGAGAGACCCAGTACTTC. Protein product: CASSYGVPPGETQYF.

The chain couples TRBV29-1 to TRBJ1-1; D remains unclear. Looked up from germline, CDR1 is SQVTM and CDR2 is ANQGSEA. The CDR3 sequence is 12 residues long. V gave up 7 bases and J gave up 0 bases, with 9 bases separating them. In nucleotides, the CDR3 is TGCAGCGCCGGACGGCTGAACACTGAAGCTTTCTTT. Residues: CSAGRLNTEAFF.

The chain has TRBV2 and TRBJ1-5, with a weak D call TRBD1 (5 bases). The V end was cut by 6 bases, the J end by 8 bases, with 17 bases between. This CDR3 is 14 amino acids long. From germline, CDR1 is SNHLY and CDR2 FYNNEI. CDR3 loop: CASSLVWGIEPQHF. Written as DNA, the CDR3 is TGTGCCAGCAGCCTTGTATGGGGGATTGAGCCCCAGCATTTT.

The rearrangement links TRBV18 to TRBJ2-7, with D possibly TRBD2 on 7 matching bases. Trimming shortened V by 1 base and J by 6 bases, and 13 bases separated the two germline ends. The V gene's germline CDR1 is KGHSH and CDR2 LQKENI. This CDR3 contains 14 residues. The CDR3 coding sequence is TGTGCCAGCTCACCACAGGGAGGGGGAGTCGAGCAGTACTTC. The encoded protein is CASSPQGGGVEQYF.